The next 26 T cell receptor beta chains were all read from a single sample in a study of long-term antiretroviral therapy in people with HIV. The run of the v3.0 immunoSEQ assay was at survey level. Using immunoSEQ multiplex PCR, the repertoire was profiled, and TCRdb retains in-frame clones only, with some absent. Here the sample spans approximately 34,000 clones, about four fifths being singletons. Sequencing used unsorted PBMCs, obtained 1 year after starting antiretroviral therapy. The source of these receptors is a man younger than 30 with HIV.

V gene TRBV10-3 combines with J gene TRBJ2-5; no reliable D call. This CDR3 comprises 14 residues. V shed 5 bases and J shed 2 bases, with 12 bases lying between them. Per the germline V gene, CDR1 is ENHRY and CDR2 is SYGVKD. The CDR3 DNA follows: TGTGCCATCAGTCTAAGGCGACTGCAAGAGACCCAGTACTTC. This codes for CAISLRRLQETQYF.

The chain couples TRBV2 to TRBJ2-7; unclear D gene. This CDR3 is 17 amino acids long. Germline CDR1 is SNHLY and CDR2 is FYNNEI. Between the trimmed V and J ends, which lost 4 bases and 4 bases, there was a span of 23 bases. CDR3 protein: CASSAAAEMPSSYEQYF. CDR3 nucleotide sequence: TGTGCCAGCAGTGCTGCAGCCGAAATGCCCTCTTCTTACGAGCAGTACTTC.

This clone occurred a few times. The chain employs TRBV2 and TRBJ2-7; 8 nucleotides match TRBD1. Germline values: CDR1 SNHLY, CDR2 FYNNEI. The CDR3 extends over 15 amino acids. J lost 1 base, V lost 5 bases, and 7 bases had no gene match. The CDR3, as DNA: TGTGCCAGCAGTATACAGGGGGATCCTTCCTACGAGCAGTACTTC. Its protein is CASSIQGDPSYEQYF. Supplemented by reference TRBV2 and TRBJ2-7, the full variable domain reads EPEVTQTPSHQVTQMGQEVILRCVPISNHLYFYWYRQILGQKVEFLVSFYNNEISEKSEIFDDQFSVERPDGSNFTLKIRSTKLEDSAMYFCASSIQGDPSYEQYFGPGTRLTVT.

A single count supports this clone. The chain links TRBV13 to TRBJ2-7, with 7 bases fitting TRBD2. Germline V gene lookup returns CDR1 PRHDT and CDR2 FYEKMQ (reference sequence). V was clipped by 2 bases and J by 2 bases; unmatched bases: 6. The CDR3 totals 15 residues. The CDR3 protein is CASSLKRDSAYEQYF. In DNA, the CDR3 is TGTGCCAGCAGCTTAAAGCGGGACTCCGCCTACGAGCAGTACTTC.

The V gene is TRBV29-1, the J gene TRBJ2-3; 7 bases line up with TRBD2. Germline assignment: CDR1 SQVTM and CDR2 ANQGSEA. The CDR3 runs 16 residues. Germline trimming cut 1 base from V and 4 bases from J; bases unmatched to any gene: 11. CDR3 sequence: CSVEGDLGGVADTQYF. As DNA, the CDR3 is TGCAGCGTTGAAGGAGACTTGGGGGGGGTGGCAGATACGCAGTATTTT.

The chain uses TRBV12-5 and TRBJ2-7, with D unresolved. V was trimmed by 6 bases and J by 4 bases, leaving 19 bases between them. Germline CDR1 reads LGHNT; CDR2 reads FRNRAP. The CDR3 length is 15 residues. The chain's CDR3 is CASGPGEGLGYEQYF. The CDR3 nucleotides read TGTGCTAGTGGCCCCGGAGAAGGCCTAGGGTACGAGCAGTACTTC.

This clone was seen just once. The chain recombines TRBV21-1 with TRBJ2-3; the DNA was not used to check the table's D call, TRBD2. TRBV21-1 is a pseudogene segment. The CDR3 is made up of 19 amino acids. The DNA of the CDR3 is TGTGCCAGCAGCAAAAACCCTCCGGGACTTCCCATGAGGGGAGATACGCAGTATTTT. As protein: CASSKNPPGLPMRGDTQYF.

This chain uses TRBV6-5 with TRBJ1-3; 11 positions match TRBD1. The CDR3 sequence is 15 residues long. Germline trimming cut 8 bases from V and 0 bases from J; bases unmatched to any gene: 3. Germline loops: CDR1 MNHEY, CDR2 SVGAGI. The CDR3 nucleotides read TGTGCCAGCGGGACAGGGGGAGTCTCTGGAAACACCATATATTTT. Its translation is CASGTGGVSGNTIYF.

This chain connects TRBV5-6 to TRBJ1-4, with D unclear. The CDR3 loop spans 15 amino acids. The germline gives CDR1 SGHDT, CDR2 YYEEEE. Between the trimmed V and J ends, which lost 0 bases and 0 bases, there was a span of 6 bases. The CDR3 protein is CASSLAWSTNEKLFF. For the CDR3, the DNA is TGTGCCAGCAGCTTGGCTTGGTCAACTAATGAAAAACTGTTTTTT.

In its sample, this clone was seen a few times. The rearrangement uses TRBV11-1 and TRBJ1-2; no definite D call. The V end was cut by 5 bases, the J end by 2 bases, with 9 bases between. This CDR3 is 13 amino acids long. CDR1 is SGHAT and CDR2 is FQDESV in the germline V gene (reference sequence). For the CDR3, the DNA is TGTGCCAGCAGCCGAAGGGTAAACTATGGCTACACCTTC. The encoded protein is CASSRRVNYGYTF.

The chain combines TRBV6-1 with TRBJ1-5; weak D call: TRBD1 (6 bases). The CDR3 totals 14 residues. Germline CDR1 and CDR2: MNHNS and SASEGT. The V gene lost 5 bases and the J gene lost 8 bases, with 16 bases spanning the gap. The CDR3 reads CASSSNRAQEPQHF. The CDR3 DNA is TGTGCCAGCAGTTCCAACAGGGCCCAAGAGCCCCAGCATTTT.

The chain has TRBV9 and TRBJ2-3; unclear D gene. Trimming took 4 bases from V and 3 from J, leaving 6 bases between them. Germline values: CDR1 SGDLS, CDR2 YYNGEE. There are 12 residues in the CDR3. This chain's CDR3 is CASSTTTDTQYF. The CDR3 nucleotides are TGTGCCAGCAGCACCACAACAGATACGCAGTATTTT.

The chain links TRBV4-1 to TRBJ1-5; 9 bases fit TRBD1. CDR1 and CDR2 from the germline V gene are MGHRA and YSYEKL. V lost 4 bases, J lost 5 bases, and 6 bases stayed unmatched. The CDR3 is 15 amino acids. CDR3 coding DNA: TGCGCCAGCAGCCGGACAGGGGTTAGGGATCAGCCCCAGCATTTT. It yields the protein CASSRTGVRDQPQHF.

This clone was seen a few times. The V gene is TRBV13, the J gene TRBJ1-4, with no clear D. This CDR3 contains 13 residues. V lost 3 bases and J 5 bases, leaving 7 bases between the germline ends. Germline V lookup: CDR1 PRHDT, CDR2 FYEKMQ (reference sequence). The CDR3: CASSFSGNEKLFF. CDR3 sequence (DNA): TGTGCCAGCAGCTTCAGTGGCAATGAAAAACTGTTTTTT.

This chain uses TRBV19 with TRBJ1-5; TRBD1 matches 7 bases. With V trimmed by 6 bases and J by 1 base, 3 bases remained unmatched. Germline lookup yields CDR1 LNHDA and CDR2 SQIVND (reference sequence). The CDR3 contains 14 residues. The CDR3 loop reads CASRGRGSNQPQHF. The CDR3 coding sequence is TGTGCCAGTAGGGGCAGGGGGAGCAATCAGCCCCAGCATTTT.

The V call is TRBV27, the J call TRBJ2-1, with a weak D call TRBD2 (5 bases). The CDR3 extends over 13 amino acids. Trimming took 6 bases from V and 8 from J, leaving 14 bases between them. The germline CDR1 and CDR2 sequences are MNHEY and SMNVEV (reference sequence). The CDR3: CASRPLGMDEQFF. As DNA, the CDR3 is TGTGCCAGCAGGCCACTAGGAATGGATGAGCAGTTCTTC.

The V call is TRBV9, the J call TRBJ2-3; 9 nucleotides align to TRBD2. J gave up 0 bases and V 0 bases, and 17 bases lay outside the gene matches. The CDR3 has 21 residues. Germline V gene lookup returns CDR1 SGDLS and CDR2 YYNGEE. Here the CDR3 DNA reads TGTGCCAGCAGCGTAGGGCTCAAGGAGCGGGGGGTAGACGCAAGCACAGATACGCAGTATTTT. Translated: CASSVGLKERGVDASTDTQYF.

CDR3 bases: TGTGCCAGCAGCTTACCCAGGACACTTTATAACTATGGCTACACCTTC. It codes for CASSLPRTLYNYGYTF. The rearrangement uses TRBV5-6 and TRBJ1-2, with a possible D match to TRBD1 (5 bases). This CDR3 has 16 amino acids. The germline V gene encodes CDR1 SGHDT and CDR2 YYEEEE. V was trimmed by 2 bases and J by 1 base, leaving 15 bases between them. The variable domain in full, completed from reference TRBV5-6 and TRBJ1-2, reads DAGVTQSPTHLIKTRGQQVTLRCSPKSGHDTVSWYQQALGQGPQFIFQYYEEEERQRGNFPDRFSGHQFPNYSSELNVNALLLGDSALYLCASSLPRTLYNYGYTFGSGTRLTVV.

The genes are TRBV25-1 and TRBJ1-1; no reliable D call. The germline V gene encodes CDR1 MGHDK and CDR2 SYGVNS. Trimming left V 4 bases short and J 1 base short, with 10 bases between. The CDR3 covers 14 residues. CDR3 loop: CASSVRASNTEAFF. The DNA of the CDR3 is TGTGCCAGCAGTGTCCGGGCATCGAACACTGAAGCTTTCTTT.

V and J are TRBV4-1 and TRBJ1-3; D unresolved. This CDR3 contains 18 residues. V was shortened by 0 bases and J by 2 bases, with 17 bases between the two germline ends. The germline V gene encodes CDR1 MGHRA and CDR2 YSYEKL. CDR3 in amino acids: CASSQEPLAYRTGNTIYF. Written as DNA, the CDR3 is TGCGCCAGCAGCCAAGAACCCCTCGCATATAGAACTGGAAACACCATATATTTT.

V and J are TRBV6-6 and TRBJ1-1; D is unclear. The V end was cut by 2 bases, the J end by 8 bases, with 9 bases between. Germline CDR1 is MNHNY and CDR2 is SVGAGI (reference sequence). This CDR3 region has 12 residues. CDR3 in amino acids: CASSYGETEAFF. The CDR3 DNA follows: TGTGCCAGCAGTTACGGGGAGACAGAAGCTTTCTTT.

Here the CDR3 reads CASSEVQTGMVLGTEAFF. The CDR3 bases are TGTGCCAGCAGTGAAGTTCAGACAGGGATGGTGCTGGGCACTGAAGCTTTCTTT. The chain uses TRBV6-1 and TRBJ1-1, with 7 nucleotides matching TRBD1. Germline V lookup: CDR1 MNHNS, CDR2 SASEGT. J lost 4 bases, V lost 1 base, and 15 bases had no gene match. This CDR3 spans 18 amino acids.

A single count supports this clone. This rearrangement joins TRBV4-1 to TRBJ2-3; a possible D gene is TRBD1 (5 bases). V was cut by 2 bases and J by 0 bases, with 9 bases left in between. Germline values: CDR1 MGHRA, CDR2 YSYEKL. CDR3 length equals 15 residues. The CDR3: CASSQIGVSTDTQYF. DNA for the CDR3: TGCGCCAGCAGCCAAATAGGGGTCAGCACAGATACGCAGTATTTT.

CDR3 in amino acids: CASSLDAGGVYF. The CDR3 bases are TGCGCCAGCAGCTTGGATGCGGGAGGGGTCTACTTC. The chain combines TRBV5-1 with TRBJ2-7; 9 bases fit TRBD2. Trimming took 0 bases from V and 13 from J; bases not matched to a gene: 5. The CDR3 has 12 amino acids. Germline V CDR1 and CDR2: SGHRS, YFSETQ.

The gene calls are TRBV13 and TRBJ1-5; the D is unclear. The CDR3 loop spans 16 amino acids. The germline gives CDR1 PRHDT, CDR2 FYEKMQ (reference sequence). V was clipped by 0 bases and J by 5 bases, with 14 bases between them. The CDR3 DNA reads TGTGCCAGCAGCTTAGGACCTTTCCGGGGTGATCAGCCCCAGCATTTT. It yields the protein CASSLGPFRGDQPQHF.

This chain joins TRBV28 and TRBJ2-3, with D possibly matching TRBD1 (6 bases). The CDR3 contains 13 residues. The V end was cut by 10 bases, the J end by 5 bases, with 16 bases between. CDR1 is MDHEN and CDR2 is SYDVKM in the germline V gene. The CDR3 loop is CAISQGPGDTQYF. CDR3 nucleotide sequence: TGTGCCATCTCTCAGGGGCCGGGAGATACGCAGTATTTT.